The rows below give T cell receptor beta chains drawn from one sample of a study of T cell responses to AZD1222 COVID-19 vaccine. TCRdb's table, derived via immunoSEQ multiplex PCR, lists solely in-frame clones and lacks some. Of about 150,000 clones in the sample, 88% were seen once. Sequenced here: peripheral blood, sampled on day 0 of AZD1222 vaccination. These receptor sequences come from an adult in good health. CDR3s include the opening cysteine and the closing phenylalanine or tryptophan. D genes are given only for firm matches. Expanded clones get a size class; other rows say once, few or many, or leave the size out.

V	size	D	length	J	DNA	CDR3
TRBV19	.	.	17	TRBJ1-5	TGTGCCAGTAGTATCGGGCAGGGAGGCTATAGCAATCAGCCCCAGCATTTT	CASSIGQGGYSNQPQHF
TRBV27	few	.	10	TRBJ1-6	TGTGCCAGCAGTCCTCCCACCCTCCACTTT	CASSPPTLHF
TRBV7-9	.	TRBD1	14	TRBJ1-1	TGTGCCAGCAGCTGGGGACAGGCGAAGACTGAAGCTTTCTTT	CASSWGQAKTEAFF
TRBV6-2/TRBV6-3	.	TRBD1	14	TRBJ1-1	TGTGCCAGCAGTCGCGGACAGGGAAACCTTGAAGCTTTCTTT	CASSRGQGNLEAFF
TRBV28	.	.	17	TRBJ2-6	TGTGCCAGCTCTGCGCAAAGGGGTCCTGCTCGGGCCAACGTCCTGACTTTC	CASSAQRGPARANVLTF
TRBV10-3	once	TRBD1	12	TRBJ1-1	TGTGCCATCAGTGAGAGGGACAGTGAAGCTTTCTTT	CAISERDSEAFF
TRBV27	.	.	14	TRBJ2-1	TGTGCCAGCAGTTTGGGCAGGGTCTACAATGAGCAGTTCTTC	CASSLGRVYNEQFF
TRBV19	.	.	15	TRBJ1-3	TGTGCCAGTAGCACAAGACAGAGCTCTGGAAACACCATATATTTT	CASSTRQSSGNTIYF
TRBV7-2	.	TRBD1	15	TRBJ2-4	TGTGCCAGCAGCCGGGGACAGGGGGCGGGAAACATTCAGTACTTC	CASSRGQGAGNIQYF
TRBV7-2	.	.	16	TRBJ2-2	TGTGCCAGCAGCTTAGGGGGACAAGTAATCTCCGGGGAGCTGTTTTTT	CASSLGGQVISGELFF
TRBV28	.	.	18	TRBJ1-6	TGTGCCAGCAGTCAAATCAGGGGTAGTAGCTCCTATAATTCACCCCTCCACTTT	CASSQIRGSSSYNSPLHF
TRBV2	.	.	15	TRBJ2-1	TGTGCCAGCAGTTCCGACAGGACATCCTACAATGAGCAGTTCTTC	CASSSDRTSYNEQFF
TRBV5-1	.	TRBD1	16	TRBJ2-3	TGCGCCAGCAGCCAACCGACAGGGAGTAGCACAGATACGCAGTATTTT	CASSQPTGSSTDTQYF
TRBV28	.	.	14	TRBJ1-1	TGTGCCAGCAAGGAAAGGGTCGGGGGCACTGAAGCTTTCTTT	CASKERVGGTEAFF
TRBV5-1	.	.	14	TRBJ1-2	TGCGCCAGCAGCCAGGACAACTCTAACTATGGCTACACCTTC	CASSQDNSNYGYTF
TRBV2	.	TRBD1	15	TRBJ2-2	TGTGCCAGCAGTGTCCAGGGGGAGAACACCGGGGAGCTGTTTTTT	CASSVQGENTGELFF
TRBV7-9	.	TRBD1	19	TRBJ1-2	TGTGCCAGCAGCTTAGCGCTTGCGGGACAGGGGACCCCGCTTTATGGCTACACCTTC	CASSLALAGQGTPLYGYTF
TRBV24-1	.	TRBD2	15	TRBJ2-5	TGTGCCACCAGTGATCGCGGGGGTGGGCAAGAGACCCAGTACTTC	CATSDRGGGQETQYF
TRBV2	.	.	15	TRBJ1-1	TGTGCCAGCAGGTTGAGCGGACAGCTGAACACTGAAGCTTTCTTT	CASRLSGQLNTEAFF
TRBV18	once	TRBD1	14	TRBJ1-2	TGTGCCAGCTCGCACGAGGGGGCGCGGTATGGCTACACCTTC	CASSHEGARYGYTF
TRBV5-1	few	.	16	TRBJ2-3	TGCGCCAGCAGCTTGGGTTTTAGCAGGGTAGCGGATACGCAGTATTTT	CASSLGFSRVADTQYF
TRBV28	.	TRBD1	17	TRBJ1-5	TGTGCCAGCAGTTTTCTTTGGTCCGGGACAGAGAATCAGCCCCAGCATTTT	CASSFLWSGTENQPQHF
TRBV19	.	.	14	TRBJ2-7	TGTGCCAGTAGAGCCGGGACGGGGTCCTACGAGCAGTACTTC	CASRAGTGSYEQYF
TRBV11-2	.	TRBD1	15	TRBJ2-3	TGTGCCAGCAGCTTAGGGCAGGGGGGCACAGATACGCAGTATTTT	CASSLGQGGTDTQYF
TRBV6-5	.	TRBD1	13	TRBJ1-1	TGTGCCAGCAGTCTATACGGGACAGGTGAAGCTTTCTTT	CASSLYGTGEAFF
TRBV4-3	once	TRBD2	14	TRBJ2-7	TGCGCCAGCAGCCTCGCCGGGACCGGGGGGGAGCAGTACTTC	CASSLAGTGGEQYF
TRBV5-1	.	TRBD1	14	TRBJ2-7	TGCGCCAGCAGCTCGGGGGCAGGGGGCGTCGAGCAGTACTTC	CASSSGAGGVEQYF